Included here is one T cell receptor (beta chain) sequence, with context. This clone came up once. The antigen it binds to is not known. No base qualities exist here, and no much larger clone lies one base off it. Libraries were prepared through the immunoSEQ multiplex PCR assay. For the multiplex PCR, a mixture combining 60 forward primers for TCR Vbeta segments and 13 reverse primers for TCR Jbeta segments was used. The CDR3 region of rearranged TCR beta genes was amplified from genomic DNA with a multiplex PCR assay. The amplified TCR beta libraries were sequenced on the Illumina HiSeq System as 87-base-pair reads. As for the original processing: A later analysis tallied around 87 million unique TCR beta chains across the 660 or so repertoires, and 10 million to 11 million of those chains were shared by two or more donors. Raw reads were error-corrected and collapsed into unique sequences by a nearest-neighbor algorithm in which closely related sequences were merged to remove PCR and sequencing errors. CDR3 sequences were aligned to IMGT reference sequences to assign V, D and J gene segments. Each retained sequence needed at least a six-nucleotide match to both a V gene segment and a J gene segment. Rearrangements were classified as productive when the CDR3 lacked stop codons and remained in frame with V and J, and all other rearrangements were classified as non-productive. CDR3 was defined according to IMGT convention as the region running from the second conserved V-encoded cysteine to the conserved J-encoded phenylalanine. In an earlier analysis of around 570 of the donors, sequences lacking an unambiguous match to a single V gene segment were excluded. An earlier analysis of roughly 590 of the donors called V segments functional above 56.7% productive rearrangements and segregating when the between-donor standard deviation exceeded 5%. To diagnose cytomegalovirus status from the catalog of TCR beta chain sequences, a statistical classification framework was built. A later analysis assigned V and J genes by comparing TCR nucleotide sequences with IMGT/GENE-DB human TR gene sequences. The TCRdist pipeline was used in a later analysis to assign CDR3 sequences and most-parsimonious VDJ recombination scenarios. In a later analysis, each TCR beta chain was defined by its CDR3 amino acid sequence together with its V-gene family, and reads without a unique V-gene family were excluded. In a later analysis, nearly 600 highly shared, low-generation-probability nucleotide sequences were removed to address suspected cross-contamination and a sequencing artifact. For each public chain, a later analysis derived a clonal expansion index from normalized ranks of inferred template counts within each repertoire. A later analysis computed generation probabilities with a VDJ recombination model fitted to out-of-frame rearrangements, and checked the results against IGoR. A later analysis scored TCR-TCR, TCR-HLA and TCR-CMV co-occurrence with hypergeometric tests, applying a repertoire-size bias correction to TCR pairs. A later analysis estimated false discovery rates by permuting HLA or CMV assignments 20 times. In a later analysis, co-occurring TCRs were grouped with DBSCAN, and TCRdist sequence similarity was added when clustering was performed within HLA-allele-positive subsets. Repertoires with fewer than 30,000 or more than 120,000 public chains, plus five repertoires with anomalous nucleotide sharing, were excluded from co-occurrence clustering. In TCRdb, the immuneACCESS table is reduced to in-frame sequences with V and J assigned. These tables do not hold every clone; where another copy was compared, an unresolved V gene accounts for under half, and the others remain unexplained. V and J calls and clone size are as listed in that table; D and trimming were resolved from the DNA. For this sample there are around 180,000 clones; roughly 83% appear just once. Jointly, the top ten make up around 1.3% of the sample.

The data were obtained in a study of cytomegalovirus exposure and HLA in healthy donors (dated by TCRdb to the late 2010s). Describing the broader study: According to an earlier analysis of 587 of the donors, some 170 million T cells yielded 90 million to 140 million unique TCR beta sequences and 250 to 350 Gb of sequence data. An earlier analysis of around 580 of the donors used high-throughput TCR beta sequencing to judge whether each TCR beta V gene segment behaved as functional or pseudogenic. A later analysis re-analyzed previously published TCR beta repertoires from 500 to 700 donors and added high-resolution HLA genotyping to study TCR occurrence patterns. The later analysis used no new phenotypic data to find candidate immune exposures, relying instead on TCR beta sequences and their occurrence across donors. A later genetic analysis used genome-wide SNP genotypes for about 65% of the 666 donors, treating that subset as a discovery cohort. Roughly 5 DR-DQ haplotypes were treated as single units for association and clustering because of strong linkage in the cohort. Every repertoire in the discovery cohort had been generated on one and the same sequencing platform. An early release covering roughly 640 HLA-typed donors comprised about 310 gigabases of sequencing data and some 79 million unique TCR sequences. Across 300 to 400 genotyped donors of the cohort, an average of approximately 240,000 unique TCR beta nucleotide sequences per donor were sequenced, and about a sixth of those sequences were non-productive. The number of donors typed differed by locus, with roughly 629-640 for A, B, C, DRB1 and DQB1, more than 500 for DQA1, 606 for DPA1, and around 460 for DPB1. High-throughput TCR immunosequencing, statistical association of individual TCRs with disease status, and machine learning were combined to predict cytomegalovirus infection status. HLA typing included class I and class II loci at four-digit resolution. The study aimed to test whether cataloging public T cell receptors could reveal signatures of past pathogen exposure. The study profiled the T cell repertoires of 550 to 700 subjects by immunosequencing and related them to cytomegalovirus serostatus. Donor age, sex, ethnicity and CMV serostatus were compiled alongside the repertoire data. Among the roughly 380 genotyped donors, 81% belonged to the genetic ancestry cluster associated with self-reported Caucasian donors. A separate validation cohort of roughly 130 different subjects was used in addition to the roughly 640-subject first cohort.

The cohort was made up of approximately 670 healthy bone marrow donors. At the time of sampling, all cohort members were nominally healthy, though unrecorded immune exposures were likely present. The donor was CMV seronegative and was included in the group of around 320 seronegative cohort members. A peripheral blood sample was provided by each donor, and peripheral blood mononuclear cells were used for TCR beta sequencing. The Qiagen DNeasy Blood Extraction Kit was used to extract genomic DNA from the blood cell samples. General study outcomes and caveats: A later genetic analysis associated a missense DCLRE1C variant with V-gene and J-gene trimming of TCR beta chains, and an independent cohort replicated the association. Correlated functional status among segregating V segments might be attributable to linkage disequilibrium, but an unknown experimental factor could not be ruled out. The authors suggested that the approach could potentially be generalized to other disease states and immunological phenotypes. Because counts were too low, some 17 rarely observed V segments, including chromosome 9 orphons, were excluded from the earlier analysis of about 500 of the donors. In a later analysis, most CMV-associated TCR beta chains were found to appear HLA-restricted, with HLA associations seemingly driven largely by CMV exposure. A later analysis found that TCR association rates varied across HLA loci, with DRB1 alleles showing the most associated TCRs and HLA-C alleles the fewest. A group of highly shared sequence variants was considered likely to be a technical artifact of the sequencing pipeline. Strong co-occurrence of HLA alleles, especially DR and DQ, made assigning TCR associations to individual alleles difficult. At a false discovery rate of 0.05, a later analysis linked some 18,000 TCR beta sequences to specific HLA alleles. In vitro tests confirmed that a few of the cytomegalovirus-associated TCR beta chains recognize cytomegalovirus antigens. Several of the top co-occurrence clusters appeared to be linked to parvovirus B19, influenza, CMV and Epstein-Barr virus, according to a later analysis. A further reported finding was that TCR beta sequences accurately predicted the HLA-A and HLA-B alleles for most subjects in the first cohort. The cohort was sequenced for TCR beta chains only, and without alpha or paired-chain data the features that could be detected were limited. Compared with equally common non-associated chains, HLA-associated TCR beta chains in a later analysis were more clonally expanded and had lower generation probabilities. Most TCR sequences were seen in very few donors, while some public TCRs were found in many individuals. Because HLA typing was missing for some donors at each locus, association tests included only the typed subset. Presence/absence analyses assumed roughly uniform sequencing depth across donors, an assumption that may not hold. In an earlier analysis of fewer than 700 of the donors, most TCR beta V segments appeared in productive rearrangements about 90% or about 30% of the time, broadly matching IMGT annotations. Compared with the roughly 710-donor mean, donors in an Asian-associated ancestry cluster had fewer N-insertions in productive TCRs, according to a later genetic analysis. The study gave a list of around 170 TCR beta chains associated with cytomegalovirus. Cytomegalovirus status was reported to be diagnosed by the classifier with high specificity and sensitivity in both the original and validation cohorts. Because the 87-base-pair reads could not distinguish some IMGT-functional V segments, including TRBV6-2 and TRBV6-3, those segments were excluded. CMV serostatus was the only immune exposure information available for the cohort.

V lost 3 bases and J lost 9 bases, and the count of bases not matched to a germline gene is 6. According to the germline V gene, CDR1 reads SNHLY and CDR2 reads FYNNEI. The CDR3 numbers 14 residues from cysteine through phenylalanine. Kept here is only the CDR3 DNA, which spans 42 bases and is read in frame from base 1. The sequenced material came from PBMCs. Recombination joined TRBV2 with TRBJ2-7; 12 bases in the junction line up with TRBD1. The TCR sequence derives from a boy aged 2 to 10 in good health and CMV-seronegative. The nucleotide sequence reads TGTGCCAGCAGTGACAACTGGGACAGGGGGCGGCAGTACTTC. It is translated as CASSDNWDRGRQYF.